The present entry profiles one TCR beta chain with its context. This CDR3 contains 13 residues. The V and J ends lost 3 bases and 5 bases, in that order; junction bases with no gene match: 1. The sample belongs to a study of blood T cell repertoires in COVID-19. Across the study: From the United States, Italy and Spain came samples of acute and convalescent COVID-19. The analysed material was cDNA or gDNA that came from T cells, B-cell-depleted T cells, or PBMCs.

In the original workflow: Researchers report that nucleated cell counts were estimated from reference gene primer amplification. Produced via immunoSEQ multiplex PCR; TCRdb's table is partial and in-frame only. V and J calls plus clone size are reproduced from that table; the DNA served to infer D and trimming. Seen here are about 220,000 clones, more than 65% observed once, and the top ten hold 3%. This clonotype was sampled from a woman in her twenties or thirties who had recovered from COVID-19. The sample taken for sequencing was peripheral blood. The chain links TRBV12-3 or TRBV12-4 to TRBJ1-1; the match to TRBD1 covers 9 bases. Written as DNA, the CDR3 is TGTGCCAGCAGTTTCGACAGGGGGACTGAAGCTTTCTTT. Translated, it gives CASSFDRGTEAFF.